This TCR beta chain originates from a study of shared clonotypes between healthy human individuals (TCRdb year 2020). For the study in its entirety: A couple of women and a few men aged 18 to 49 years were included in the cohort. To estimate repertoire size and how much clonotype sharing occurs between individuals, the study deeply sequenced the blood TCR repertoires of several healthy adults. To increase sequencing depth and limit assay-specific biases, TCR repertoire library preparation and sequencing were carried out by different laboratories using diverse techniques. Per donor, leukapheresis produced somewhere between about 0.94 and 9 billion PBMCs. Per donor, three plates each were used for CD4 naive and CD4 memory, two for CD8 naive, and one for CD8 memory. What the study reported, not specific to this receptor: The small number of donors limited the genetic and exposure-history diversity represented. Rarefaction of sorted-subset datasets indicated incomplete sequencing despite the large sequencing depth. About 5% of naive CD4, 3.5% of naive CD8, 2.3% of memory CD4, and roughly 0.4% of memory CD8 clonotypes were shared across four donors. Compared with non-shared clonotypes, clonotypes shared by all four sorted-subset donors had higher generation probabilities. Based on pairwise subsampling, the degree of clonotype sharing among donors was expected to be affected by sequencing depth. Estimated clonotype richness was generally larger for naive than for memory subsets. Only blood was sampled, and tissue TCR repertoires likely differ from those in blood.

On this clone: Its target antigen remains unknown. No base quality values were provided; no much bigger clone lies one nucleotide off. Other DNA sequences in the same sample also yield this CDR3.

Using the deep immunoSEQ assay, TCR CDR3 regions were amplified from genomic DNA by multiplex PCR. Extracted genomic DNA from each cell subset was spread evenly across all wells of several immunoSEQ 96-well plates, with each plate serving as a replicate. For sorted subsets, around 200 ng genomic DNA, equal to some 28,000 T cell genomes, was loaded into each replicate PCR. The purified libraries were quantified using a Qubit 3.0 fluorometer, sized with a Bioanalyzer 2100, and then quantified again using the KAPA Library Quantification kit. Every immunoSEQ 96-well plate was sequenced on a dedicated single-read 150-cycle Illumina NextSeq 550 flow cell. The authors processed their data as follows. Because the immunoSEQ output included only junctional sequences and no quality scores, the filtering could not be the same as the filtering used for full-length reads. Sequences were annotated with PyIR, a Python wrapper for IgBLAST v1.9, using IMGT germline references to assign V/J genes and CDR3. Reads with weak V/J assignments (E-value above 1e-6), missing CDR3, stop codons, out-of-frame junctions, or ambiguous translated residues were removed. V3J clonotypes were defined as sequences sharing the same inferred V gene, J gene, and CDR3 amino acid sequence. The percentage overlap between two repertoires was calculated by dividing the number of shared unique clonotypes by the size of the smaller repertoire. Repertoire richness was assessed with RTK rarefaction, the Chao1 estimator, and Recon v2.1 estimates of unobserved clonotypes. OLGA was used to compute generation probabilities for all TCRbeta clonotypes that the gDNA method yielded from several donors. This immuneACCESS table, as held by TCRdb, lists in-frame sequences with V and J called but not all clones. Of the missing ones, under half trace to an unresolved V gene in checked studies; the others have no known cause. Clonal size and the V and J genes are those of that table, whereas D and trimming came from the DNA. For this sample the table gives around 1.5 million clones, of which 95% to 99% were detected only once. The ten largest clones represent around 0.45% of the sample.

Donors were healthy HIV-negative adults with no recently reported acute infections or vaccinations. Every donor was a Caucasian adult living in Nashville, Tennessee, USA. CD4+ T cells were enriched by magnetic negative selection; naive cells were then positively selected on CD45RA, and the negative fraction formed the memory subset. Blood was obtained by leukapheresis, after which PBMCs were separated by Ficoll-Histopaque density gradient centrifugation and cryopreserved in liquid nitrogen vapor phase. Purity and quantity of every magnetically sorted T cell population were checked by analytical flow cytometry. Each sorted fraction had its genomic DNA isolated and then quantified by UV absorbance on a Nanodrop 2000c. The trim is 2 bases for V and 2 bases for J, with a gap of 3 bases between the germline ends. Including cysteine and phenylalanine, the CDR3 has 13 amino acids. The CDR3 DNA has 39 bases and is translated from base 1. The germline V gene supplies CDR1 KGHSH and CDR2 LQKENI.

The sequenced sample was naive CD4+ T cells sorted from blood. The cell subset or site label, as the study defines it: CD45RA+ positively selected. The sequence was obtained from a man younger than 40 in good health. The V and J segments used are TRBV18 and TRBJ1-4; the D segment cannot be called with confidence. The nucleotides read TGTGCCAGCTCACCAAGCACTAATGAAAAACTGTTTTTT. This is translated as CASSPSTNEKLFF.